The 3 T cell receptor beta chains given below trace back to one sample, sequenced in a study of human T cells and chemical hapten exposure. Regarding time point: patch test 1, 2 weeks after DPC sensitization. As for treatment: therapeutic diphenylcyclopropenone sensitization with weekly scalp DPC. One entry per CDR3 protein, called by TCRdb with MiXCR from the RACE reads. The sample lists 300,000 to 350,000 distinct CDR3 sequences; under 8% were seen once. The sequencing here drew on whole blood, taken in connection with sensitization to the hapten diphenylcyclopropenone (DPC). These receptors were collected from a woman aged 18-30 years with alopecia areata. Some clones in this sample may be carry-over from other donors' samples.

Ten or more counts support this clonotype. The CDR3, as DNA: TGTGCCAGCAGCTCCCCCCTGTCGGGACTCTACGAGCAGTACTTC. Translation gives CASSSPLSGLYEQYF. The V and J genes are TRBV11-2 and TRBJ2-7; maybe TRBD2 (6 bases). Per germline, CDR1 SGHAT and CDR2 FQNNGV. V was pared by 4 bases and J by 3 bases, with 16 bases between. The CDR3 covers 15 residues.

This clonotype was counted between two and nine times. This chain joins TRBV19 and TRBJ1-3; no clear D. Germline lookup yields CDR1 LNHDA and CDR2 SQIVND (reference sequence). The germline V and J ends were trimmed by 6 bases and 0 bases, with 6 bases remaining between them. This CDR3 spans 13 amino acids. This CDR3 reads CASRQFSGNTIYF. CDR3 sequence (DNA): TGTGCCAGTAGACAGTTCTCTGGAAACACCATATATTTT.

This clonotype was seen ten or more times. V usage is TRBV7-2 and J usage is TRBJ2-3; D tentatively reads TRBD1 or TRBD2 (6 bases each). This CDR3 comprises 15 residues. Germline loops: CDR1 SGHTA, CDR2 FQGNSA. Trimming left V 2 bases short and J 6 bases short, with 15 bases between. The DNA of the CDR3 is TGTGCCAGCAGCTTACGGGGGCAACGGTTGGATACGCAGTATTTT. Translating it yields CASSLRGQRLDTQYF. Full variable domain (outside the CDR3, taken from reference TRBV7-2 and TRBJ2-3): GAGVSQSPSNKVTEKGKDVELRCDPISGHTALYWYRQSLGQGLEFLIYFQGNSAPDKSGLPSDRFSAERTGGSVSTLTIQRTQQEDSAVYLCASSLRGQRLDTQYFGPGTRLTVL.